This entry lists 5 T cell receptor beta chains sequenced from one sample in a study of Ad26.COV2.S vaccination and SARS-CoV-2 variants. The data were produced by immunoSEQ multiplex PCR, yet TCRdb's version contains in-frame clones alone and is incomplete. Of about 400,000 clones in the sample, 70% to 90% were seen once. Sample treatment: roughly 19 received Ad26.COV2.S at low or high dose, single or two shots; about 5 received placebo; per-sample allocation not given. Repertoires come from day 63 after the first vaccine or placebo injection. The starting material was peripheral blood, obtained in a trial of Ad26.COV2.S vaccine versus placebo. These receptors came from a person between 18 and 65 years old who received the Ad26.COV2.S COVID-19 vaccine or a placebo.

The gene calls are TRBV13 and TRBJ2-3; 7 positions agree with TRBD1. V lost 5 bases to trimming and J lost 4 bases; unmatched junction nucleotides: 6. Germline V gives CDR1 PRHDT, CDR2 FYEKMQ (reference sequence). CDR3 length: 14 residues. This CDR3 reads CASSETGVADTQYF. The CDR3 coding sequence is TGTGCCAGCAGCGAAACAGGGGTTGCAGATACGCAGTATTTT. The complete variable domain, with remaining parts taken from reference TRBV13 and TRBJ2-3, reads AAGVIQSPRHLIKEKRETATLKCYPIPRHDTVYWYQQGPGQDPQFLISFYEKMQSDKGSIPDRFSAQQFSDYHSELNMSSLELGDSALYFCASSETGVADTQYFGPGTRLTVL.

V is TRBV27 and J is TRBJ2-1, with a weak D call TRBD2 (6 bases). The germline gives CDR1 MNHEY, CDR2 SMNVEV (reference sequence). Trimming left V 9 bases short and J 5 bases short, with 11 bases between. This CDR3 has 12 residues. CDR3 amino acids: CARAGLNNEQFF. CDR3 sequence (DNA): TGTGCCAGGGCGGGGCTAAACAATGAGCAGTTCTTC.

The V call is TRBV9, the J call TRBJ1-3; 9 nucleotides agree with TRBD1. Trimming took 4 bases from V and 8 from J; bases not matched to a gene: 7. The CDR3 runs to 14 residues. The germline V gene has CDR1 SGDLS and CDR2 YYNGEE. CDR3 nucleotide sequence: TGTGCCAGCAGCTTACGGGACAGGGCTGACACCATATATTTT. The encoded protein is CASSLRDRADTIYF.

This clone was observed a single time. The chain uses TRBV10-3 and TRBJ2-1; D perhaps matches TRBD1 (5 bases). V lost 4 bases, J lost 4 bases, and 11 bases lay in between. The CDR3 sequence is 14 residues long. Germline assignment: CDR1 ENHRY and CDR2 SYGVKD. The CDR3 loop is CAISGGERYNEQFF. Written as DNA, the CDR3 is TGTGCCATCAGTGGGGGCGAGCGATACAATGAGCAGTTCTTC.

This chain joins TRBV29-1 and TRBJ2-3, with D hard to call. Trimming shortened V by 4 bases and J by 2 bases, and 13 bases separated the two germline ends. Germline CDR1 reads SQVTM; CDR2 reads ANQGSEA. This CDR3 spans 14 amino acids. CDR3 protein: CSVVESPVTDTQYF. Here the CDR3 DNA reads TGCAGCGTTGTTGAGAGTCCGGTCACAGATACGCAGTATTTT.